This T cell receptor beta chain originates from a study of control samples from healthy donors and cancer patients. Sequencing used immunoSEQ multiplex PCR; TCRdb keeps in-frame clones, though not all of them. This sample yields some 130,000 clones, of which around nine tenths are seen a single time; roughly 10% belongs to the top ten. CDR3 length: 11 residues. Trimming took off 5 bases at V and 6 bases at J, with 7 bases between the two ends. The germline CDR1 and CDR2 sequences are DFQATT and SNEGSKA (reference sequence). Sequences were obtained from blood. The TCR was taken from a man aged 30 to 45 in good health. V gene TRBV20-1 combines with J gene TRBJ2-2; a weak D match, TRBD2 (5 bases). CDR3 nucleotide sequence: TGCAGTGCTTATAGCGCCGGGGAGCTGTTTTTT. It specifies CSAYSAGELFF.